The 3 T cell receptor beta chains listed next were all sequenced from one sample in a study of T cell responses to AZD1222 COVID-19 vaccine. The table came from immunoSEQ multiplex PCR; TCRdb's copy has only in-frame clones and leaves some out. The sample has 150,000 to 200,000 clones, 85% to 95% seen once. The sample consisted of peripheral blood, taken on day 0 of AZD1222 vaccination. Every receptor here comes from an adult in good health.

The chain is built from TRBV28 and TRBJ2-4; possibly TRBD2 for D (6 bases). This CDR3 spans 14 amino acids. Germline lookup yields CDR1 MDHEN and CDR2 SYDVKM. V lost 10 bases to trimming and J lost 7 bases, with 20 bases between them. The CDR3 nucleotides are TGTGCCACCAGAGGCAGGCCTGCGGGGAACATTCAGTACTTC. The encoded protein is CATRGRPAGNIQYF. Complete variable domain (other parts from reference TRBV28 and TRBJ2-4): DVKVTQSSRYLVKRTGEKVFLECVQDMDHENMFWYRQDPGLGLRLIYFSYDVKMKEKGDIPEGYSVSREKKERFSLILESASTNQTSMYLCATRGRPAGNIQYFGAGTRLSVL.

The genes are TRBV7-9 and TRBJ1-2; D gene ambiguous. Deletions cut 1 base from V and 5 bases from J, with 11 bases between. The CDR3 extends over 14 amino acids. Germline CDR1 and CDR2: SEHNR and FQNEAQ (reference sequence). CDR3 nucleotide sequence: TGTGCCAGCAGCTTAGAACCGGGGTGGTATGGCTACACCTTC. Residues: CASSLEPGWYGYTF.

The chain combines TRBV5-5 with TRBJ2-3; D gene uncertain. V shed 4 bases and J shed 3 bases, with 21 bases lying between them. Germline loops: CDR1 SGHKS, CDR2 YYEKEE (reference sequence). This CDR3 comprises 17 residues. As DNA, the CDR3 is TGTGCCAGCAGCCGAAGGAGCGTGGGAACGATTACAGATACGCAGTATTTT. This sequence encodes CASSRRSVGTITDTQYF.